The 8 T cell receptor beta chains below were found in one sample sequenced in a study of spatial heterogeneity in lung cancer. MiXCR, run by TCRdb on the 5' RACE reads, gives a single entry per CDR3 protein. The profile shows approximately 20,000 distinct CDR3 sequences, approximately 4.5% of them singletons. Time point defined: sample taken at primary tumor resection. Unsorted tumor, nontumor lung tissue or cryopreserved PBMC supplied the whole RNA. The sample consisted of PBMCs, taken at surgery. The receptors originated from a male donor with early-stage non-small cell lung cancer.

This clonotype showed up many times. The chain couples TRBV7-9 to TRBJ2-3; D unclear. Germline loops: CDR1 SEHNR, CDR2 FQNEAQ (reference sequence). The CDR3 length is 13 residues. V was shortened by 1 base and J by 4 bases, with 6 bases between the two germline ends. The CDR3 DNA sequence: TGTGCCAGCAGCTTAGTATTTGCAGATACGCAGTATTTT. This encodes CASSLVFADTQYF. Looking up the rest from reference TRBV7-9 and TRBJ2-3 gives the full variable domain: DTGVSQNPRHKITKRGQNVTFRCDPISEHNRLYWYRQTLGQGPEFLTYFQNEAQLEKSRLLSDRFSAERPKGSFSTLEIQRTEQGDSAMYLCASSLVFADTQYFGPGTRLTVL.

This clonotype was detected many times. The chain employs TRBV3-1 and TRBJ2-2; 8 bases fit TRBD1. The trim removed 1 base at V and 6 bases at J, leaving 7 bases unmatched. Germline CDR1 LGHDT, CDR2 YNNKEL (reference sequence). This CDR3 contains 16 residues. The CDR3 sequence: CASSQATGGPAGELFF. The CDR3, as DNA: TGTGCCAGCAGCCAAGCAACAGGGGGACCAGCCGGGGAGCTGTTTTTT.

This clonotype was counted at least ten times. The rearrangement links TRBV5-5 to TRBJ2-2; no clear D. The CDR3 runs to 16 residues. The germline V gene has CDR1 SGHKS and CDR2 YYEKEE (reference sequence). V was cut by 1 base and J by 1 base, with 11 bases left in between. The CDR3 spells CASSLQASKNTGELFF. The CDR3, as DNA: TGTGCCAGCAGCTTGCAGGCTAGTAAGAACACCGGGGAGCTGTTTTTT. The complete variable domain, with remaining parts taken from reference TRBV5-5 and TRBJ2-2, reads DAGVTQSPTHLIKTRGQQVTLRCSPISGHKSVSWYQQVLGQGPQFIFQYYEKEERGRGNFPDRFSARQFPNYSSELNVNALLLGDSALYLCASSLQASKNTGELFFGEGSRLTVL.

This clonotype was observed at least ten times. The chain employs TRBV11-1 and TRBJ1-1; D call uncertain. Trimming removed 3 bases at V and 0 bases at J, with 8 bases between. There are 14 residues in the CDR3. Germline V gene lookup returns CDR1 SGHAT and CDR2 FQDESV (reference sequence). The CDR3 DNA is TGTGCCAGCAGCTTGGAGGGCTTGAACACTGAAGCTTTCTTT. It yields the protein CASSLEGLNTEAFF.

By share of the sample, this clonotype is medium-sized. The chain carries TRBV20-1 and TRBJ2-4; D is uncertain. This CDR3 is 16 amino acids long. Trimming cost V 3 bases and J 4 bases, with 19 bases left between them. CDR1 and CDR2 from the germline V gene are DFQATT and SNEGSKA (reference sequence). The CDR3 spells CSASNPRDGGKNIQYF. CDR3 DNA sequence: TGCAGTGCTAGCAACCCCCGAGACGGCGGAAAAAACATTCAGTACTTC.

Judged by abundance, this clonotype is medium-sized. V usage is TRBV29-1 and J usage is TRBJ2-3; D is undetermined. The ends were cut back, 2 bases at V and 6 bases at J, with 12 bases in the middle. Per germline, CDR1 SQVTM and CDR2 ANQGSEA. This CDR3 contains 13 residues. The CDR3 spells CSVEPNMRDTQYF. The CDR3 bases are TGCAGCGTTGAACCGAACATGAGGGATACGCAGTATTTT.

This clonotype has a count of ten or more. The V and J genes are TRBV20-1 and TRBJ2-1; perhaps TRBD2 as D (6 bases). Between the trimmed V and J ends, which lost 7 bases and 6 bases, there was a span of 16 bases. Per the germline V gene, CDR1 is DFQATT and CDR2 is SNEGSKA (reference sequence). The CDR3 totals 13 residues. CDR3 region: CSGRGLHGNEQFF. DNA for the CDR3: TGCAGTGGGCGGGGTCTACATGGCAATGAGCAGTTCTTC.

This clonotype was seen ten or more times. CDR3 bases: TGTGCCAGCAGCGTAGAGGGGGTATCGGGCACAGATACGCAGTATTTT. Its protein product is CASSVEGVSGTDTQYF. The chain combines TRBV9 with TRBJ2-3, with D possibly TRBD1 on 6 matching bases. Deletions cut 0 bases from V and 1 base from J, with 12 bases between. The CDR3 contains 16 residues. Germline CDR1 reads SGDLS; CDR2 reads YYNGEE.